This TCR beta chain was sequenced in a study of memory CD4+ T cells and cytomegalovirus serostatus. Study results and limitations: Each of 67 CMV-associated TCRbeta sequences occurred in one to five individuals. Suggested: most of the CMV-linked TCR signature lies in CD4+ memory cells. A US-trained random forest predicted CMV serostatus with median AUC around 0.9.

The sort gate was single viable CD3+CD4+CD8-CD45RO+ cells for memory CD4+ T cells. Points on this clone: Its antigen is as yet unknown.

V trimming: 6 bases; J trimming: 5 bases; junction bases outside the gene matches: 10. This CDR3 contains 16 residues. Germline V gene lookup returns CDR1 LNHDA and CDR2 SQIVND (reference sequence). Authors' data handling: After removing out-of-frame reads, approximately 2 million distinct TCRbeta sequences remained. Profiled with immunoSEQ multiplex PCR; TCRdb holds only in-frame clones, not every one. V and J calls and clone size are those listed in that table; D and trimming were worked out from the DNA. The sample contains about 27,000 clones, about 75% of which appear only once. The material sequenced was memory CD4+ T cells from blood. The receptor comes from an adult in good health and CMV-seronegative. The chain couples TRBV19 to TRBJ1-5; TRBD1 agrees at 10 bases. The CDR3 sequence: CASRRNDRGRDQPQHF. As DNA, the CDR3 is TGTGCCAGTAGACGAAACGACAGGGGGCGCGATCAGCCCCAGCATTTT.